This is a list of T cell receptor beta chains from one sample in a study of control samples from healthy donors and cancer patients. Clones were read by immunoSEQ multiplex PCR, and TCRdb kept only the in-frame ones, dropping some. The data show 85,000 to 100,000 clones, roughly 93% seen once. Sequencing was performed on blood. These receptors were obtained from a man younger than 30 in good health. CDR3s include the opening cysteine and the closing phenylalanine or tryptophan. The order of the fields is V gene, CDR3 length, D gene, clone size, J gene, CDR3 DNA, CDR3 protein. A D gene is named only where the DNA matches it firmly. A clone size is listed for some rows: how often the clone was seen (once, few, many), or a class if it is expanded.

V: TRBV2; length: 14; D: NA; size: NA; J: TRBJ1-5; DNA: TGTGCCAGCAGGATAACAGGTTACAATCAGCCCCAGCATTTT; CDR3: CASRITGYNQPQHF
V: TRBV5-4; length: 17; D: NA; size: NA; J: TRBJ1-3; DNA: TGTGCCAGCAGCTGGGGACGGGACTCATCCTCTGGAAACACCATATATTTT; CDR3: CASSWGRDSSSGNTIYF
V: TRBV9; length: 15; D: TRBD1; size: NA; J: TRBJ2-7; DNA: TGTGCCAGCAGCGTAGGGGACAGTTTGAGGGCCGAGCAGTACTTC; CDR3: CASSVGDSLRAEQYF
V: TRBV9; length: 15; D: TRBD2; size: NA; J: TRBJ2-3; DNA: TGTGCCAGCAGCCCTCTAGCGGGCGGCCCAGATACGCAGTATTTT; CDR3: CASSPLAGGPDTQYF
V: TRBV5-6; length: 15; D: NA; size: NA; J: TRBJ2-7; DNA: TGTGCCAGCAGCTTCCAAACAGGCCGAGACTACGAGCAGTACTTC; CDR3: CASSFQTGRDYEQYF
V: TRBV6-5; length: 15; D: NA; size: NA; J: TRBJ2-2; DNA: TGTGCCAGCAGTTACCACGGGGTAGCCACCGGGGAGCTGTTTTTT; CDR3: CASSYHGVATGELFF
V: TRBV7-2; length: 14; D: NA; size: NA; J: TRBJ2-1; DNA: TGTGCCAGCAGCTTCTTCCCGGGGGCGCTGAGACAGTTCTTC; CDR3: CASSFFPGALRQFF
V: TRBV5-1; length: 16; D: TRBD1; size: NA; J: TRBJ2-7; DNA: TGCGCCAGCAGCAACGAATTTCGGGACAGAAGCTACGAGCAGTACTTC; CDR3: CASSNEFRDRSYEQYF
V: TRBV7-9; length: 16; D: TRBD2; size: NA; J: TRBJ2-2; DNA: TGTGCCAGCAGCCCCCTGCGGGGGGCGAACACCGGGGAGCTGTTTTTT; CDR3: CASSPLRGANTGELFF
V: TRBV27; length: 14; D: NA; size: once; J: TRBJ1-6; DNA: TGTGCCAGCAGCGTAGGGATGGGGAATTCACCCCTCCACTTT; CDR3: CASSVGMGNSPLHF
V: TRBV5-8; length: 18; D: TRBD1; size: NA; J: TRBJ1-4; DNA: TGTGCCAGCAGCTTGCAGCCAGGGGGCATATGGGCTAATGAAAAACTGTTTTTT; CDR3: CASSLQPGGIWANEKLFF
V: TRBV11-2; length: 15; D: NA; size: NA; J: TRBJ1-2; DNA: TGTGCCAGCCGTGAGGGCCTGGGGTATTCTGATGGCTACACCTTC; CDR3: CASREGLGYSDGYTF
V: TRBV5-1; length: 17; D: NA; size: NA; J: TRBJ2-7; DNA: TGCGCCAGCAGCTTGGGGACAGTTATATCACCGCTTTACGAGCAGTACTTC; CDR3: CASSLGTVISPLYEQYF
V: TRBV6-4; length: 13; D: NA; size: NA; J: TRBJ2-1; DNA: TGTGCCAGCAGTGGGCGTTGGGGGAATGAGCAGTTCTTC; CDR3: CASSGRWGNEQFF
V: TRBV4-3; length: 13; D: NA; size: NA; J: TRBJ1-5; DNA: TGCGCCAGCAGCTACGGCGTAGACCAGCCCCAGCATTTT; CDR3: CASSYGVDQPQHF
V: TRBV4-1; length: 18; D: NA; size: NA; J: TRBJ1-5; DNA: TGCGCCAGCAGCCAAGATGCGGGCGGGGTCAGAAGCAATCAGCCCCAGCATTTT; CDR3: CASSQDAGGVRSNQPQHF
V: TRBV2; length: 13; D: TRBD1; size: NA; J: TRBJ1-6; DNA: TGTGCCACTAGGGACAGAGTTAATTCACCCCTCCACTTT; CDR3: CATRDRVNSPLHF